This T cell receptor beta chain was obtained from a study of post-analysis software for immune sequencing data (dated by TCRdb to about 2015). Some background on the complete study: Recorded disease courses included relapsing-remitting, secondary progressive and progressive-relapsing multiple sclerosis, with some patients lacking subtype annotation. The multiple sclerosis patient repertoires were compared with around ten previously published healthy control repertoires from donors aged 6 to 25 years. A subset of samples was prepared in parallel using single-end sample barcoding, then pooled and co-amplified after Illumina adapter ligation. Here is what the overall study found, with its caveats: The control group was slightly older than the multiple sclerosis patient group. When samples were clustered directly using the F measure, samples prepared in the same batch co-clustered strongly, which prompted a batch-effect correction. Normalized Chao1 diversity was significantly lower in multiple sclerosis patients than controls, suggesting substantial peripheral T-cell clonal expansion. About 5 TRBV segments, including TRBV5-6, TRBV5-1 and TRBV20-1, were significantly more frequent in patients than controls.

The method behind the library was PCR. The instrument was an Illumina HiSeq 2500. To reduce PCR and sequencing biases, unique molecular identifiers were incorporated into the TCR beta cDNA libraries. Roughly 0.5 million cDNA molecules were obtained per 1 to 10 million input T cells, so each molecule approximated one T cell. The same protocol used for the earlier healthy control dataset was applied to prepare and sequence the patient libraries. Within a given batch, samples were prepared together, multiplexed and sequenced on the same HiSeq lane. Under the source paper's analysis protocol: MIGEC handled the raw barcoded reads, throwing out single-read molecular identifier groups before consensus assembly and CDR3 extraction. VDJtools was used for post-analysis of the clonotype tables, with diversity normalized by down-sampling every dataset to the smallest sample size. To correct batch-related cross-sample contamination, repertoire overlap clustering matched CDR3 amino acid sequences but not nucleotide sequences. TCRdb cleaned the public reads at Q25 with fastp, built clones with MiXCR and kept in-frame beta chains. Each CDR3 protein appears once, grouped with its most common genes and DNA. The V and J calls follow TCRdb's processing rather than the paper's. This sample lists roughly 800,000 distinct CDR3 sequences; about half were detected once. Roughly 5% of the sample is held by the ten biggest clonotypes.

Remarks on this clonotype: No cognate antigen has been identified for it. No qualities accompany the bases; no much larger clone lies one base away.

TCR beta repertoires were profiled from peripheral blood of some 13 young patients with multiple sclerosis to demonstrate the VDJtools post-analysis software. Multiple sclerosis patients were children and adolescents aged about 6 to 16 years. Inclusive of the bounding cysteine and phenylalanine, the CDR3 is 13 residues long. Solely the CDR3 DNA is kept, with 39 bases framed from the first base. CDR1 LGHNA and CDR2 YNFKEQ were looked up in the germline V gene. V loses 2 bases of germline sequence and J loses 3 bases, and the interval between the two ends is 7 bases. The sequencing sample was made of blood. The chain is made from TRBV4-2 and TRBJ1-1; no confident D gene assignment can be made. The sequence came from a girl under 18 with multiple sclerosis. The CDR3 loop reads CASSQNKDTEAFF. The DNA reads as follows: TGTGCCAGCAGCCAAAACAAGGACACTGAAGCTTTCTTT.